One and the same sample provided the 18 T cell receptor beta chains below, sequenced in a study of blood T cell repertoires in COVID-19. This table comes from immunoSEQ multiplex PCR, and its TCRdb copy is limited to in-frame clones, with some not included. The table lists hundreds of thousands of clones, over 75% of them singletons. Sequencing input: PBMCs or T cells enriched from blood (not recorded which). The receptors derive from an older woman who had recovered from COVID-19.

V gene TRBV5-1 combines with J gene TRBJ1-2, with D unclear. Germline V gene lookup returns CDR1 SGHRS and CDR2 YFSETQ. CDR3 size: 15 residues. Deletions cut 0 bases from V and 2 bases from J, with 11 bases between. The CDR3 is CASSLDGRVNYGYTF. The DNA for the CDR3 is TGCGCCAGCAGCTTGGACGGGAGGGTCAACTATGGCTACACCTTC.

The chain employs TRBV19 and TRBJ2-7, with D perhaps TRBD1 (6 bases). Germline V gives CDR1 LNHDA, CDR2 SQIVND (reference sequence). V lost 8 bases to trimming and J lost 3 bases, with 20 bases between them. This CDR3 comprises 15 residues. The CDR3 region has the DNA TGTGCCAGTCGGAACTCTCAGACAGGCGTCTACGAGCAGTACTTC. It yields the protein CASRNSQTGVYEQYF. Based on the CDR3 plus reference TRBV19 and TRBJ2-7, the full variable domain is DGGITQSPKYLFRKEGQNVTLSCEQNLNHDAMYWYRQDPGQGLRLIYYSQIVNDFQKGDIAEGYSVSREKKESFPLTVTSAQKNPTAFYLCASRNSQTGVYEQYFGPGTRLTVT.

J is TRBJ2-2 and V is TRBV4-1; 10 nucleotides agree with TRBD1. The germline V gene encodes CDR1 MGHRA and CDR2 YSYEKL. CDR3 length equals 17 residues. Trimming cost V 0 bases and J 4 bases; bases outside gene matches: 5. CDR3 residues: CASSQDTGQGGTGELFF. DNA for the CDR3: TGCGCCAGCAGCCAAGATACAGGACAGGGGGGCACCGGGGAGCTGTTTTTT.

DNA of the CDR3: TGCAGTGCTGGTGCCACAGGGGCGGGTCAGCCCCAGCATTTT. Encoded protein: CSAGATGAGQPQHF. The chain recombines TRBV20-1 with TRBJ1-5; TRBD1 matches 7 bases. The CDR3 is made up of 14 amino acids. J lost 6 bases, V lost 5 bases, and 10 bases had no gene match. In germline, CDR1 is DFQATT, CDR2 SNEGSKA (reference sequence).

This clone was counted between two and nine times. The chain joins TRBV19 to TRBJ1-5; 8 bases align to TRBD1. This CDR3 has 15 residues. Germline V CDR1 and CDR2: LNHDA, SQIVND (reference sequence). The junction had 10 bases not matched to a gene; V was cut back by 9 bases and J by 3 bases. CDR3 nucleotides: TGTGCCAGCGTGGGGCAGGGGGCTTTCAATCAGCCCCAGCATTTT. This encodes CASVGQGAFNQPQHF.

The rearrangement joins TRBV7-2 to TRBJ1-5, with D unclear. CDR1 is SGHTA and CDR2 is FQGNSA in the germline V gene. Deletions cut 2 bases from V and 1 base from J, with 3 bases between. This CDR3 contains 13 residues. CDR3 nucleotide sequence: TGTGCCAGCAGCTTACTCAGCAATCAGCCCCAGCATTTT. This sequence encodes CASSLLSNQPQHF.

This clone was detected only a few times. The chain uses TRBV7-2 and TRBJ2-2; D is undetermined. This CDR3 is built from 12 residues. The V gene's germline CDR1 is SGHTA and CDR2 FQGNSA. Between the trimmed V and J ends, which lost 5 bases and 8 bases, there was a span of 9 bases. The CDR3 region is CASSNLVGELFF. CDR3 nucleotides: TGTGCCAGCAGCAATCTAGTGGGGGAGCTGTTTTTT.

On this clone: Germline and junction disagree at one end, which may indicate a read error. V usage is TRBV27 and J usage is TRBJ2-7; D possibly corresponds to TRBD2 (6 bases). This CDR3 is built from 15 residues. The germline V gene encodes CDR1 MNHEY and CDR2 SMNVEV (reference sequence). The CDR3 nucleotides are TGTGCCAGCAGCTTATCACGAATGGGGGGATCCGAGCAGTACTTC. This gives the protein CASSLSRMGGSEQYF.

CDR3 in amino acids: CASSLGQINTEAFF. In DNA, the CDR3 is TGCGCCAGCAGCTTGGGGCAGATTAACACTGAAGCTTTCTTT. The chain is built from TRBV5-1 and TRBJ1-1; unclear D gene. V was cut by 0 bases and J by 2 bases, with 8 bases left in between. The CDR3 loop spans 14 amino acids. Germline values: CDR1 SGHRS, CDR2 YFSETQ.

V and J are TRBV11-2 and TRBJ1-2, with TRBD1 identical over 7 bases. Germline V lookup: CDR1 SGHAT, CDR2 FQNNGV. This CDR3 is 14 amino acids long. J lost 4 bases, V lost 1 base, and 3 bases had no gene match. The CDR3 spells CASSLGQGGYGYTF. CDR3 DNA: TGTGCCAGCAGCTTAGGACAGGGTGGCTATGGCTACACCTTC.

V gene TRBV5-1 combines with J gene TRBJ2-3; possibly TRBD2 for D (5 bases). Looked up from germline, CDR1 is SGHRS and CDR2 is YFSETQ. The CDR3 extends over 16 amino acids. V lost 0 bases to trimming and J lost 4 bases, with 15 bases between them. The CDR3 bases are TGCGCCAGCAGCTTGGGGCTAGCCCCTGAAGCAGATACGCAGTATTTT. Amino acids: CASSLGLAPEADTQYF.

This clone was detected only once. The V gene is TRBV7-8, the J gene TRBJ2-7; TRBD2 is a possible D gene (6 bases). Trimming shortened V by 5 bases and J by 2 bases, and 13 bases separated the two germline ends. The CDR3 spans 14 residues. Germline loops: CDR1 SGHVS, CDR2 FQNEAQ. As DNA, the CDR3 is TGTGCCAGCAGCGATAGCGGTACCCCCTACGAGCAGTACTTC. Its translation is CASSDSGTPYEQYF.

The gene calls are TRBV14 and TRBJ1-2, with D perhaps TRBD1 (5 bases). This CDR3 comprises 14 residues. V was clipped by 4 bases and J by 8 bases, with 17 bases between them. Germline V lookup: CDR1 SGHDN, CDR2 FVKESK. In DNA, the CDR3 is TGTGCCAGCAGCCCAGGCAGGGCGCGCTCAGGCTACACCTTC. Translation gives CASSPGRARSGYTF.

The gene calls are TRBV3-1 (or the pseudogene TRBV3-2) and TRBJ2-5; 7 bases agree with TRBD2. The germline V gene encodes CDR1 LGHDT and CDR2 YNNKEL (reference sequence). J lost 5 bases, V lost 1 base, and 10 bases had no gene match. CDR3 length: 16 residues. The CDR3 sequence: CASSQGATSSGETQYF. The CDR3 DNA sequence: TGTGCCAGCAGCCAAGGGGCGACTAGCTCTGGGGAGACCCAGTACTTC.

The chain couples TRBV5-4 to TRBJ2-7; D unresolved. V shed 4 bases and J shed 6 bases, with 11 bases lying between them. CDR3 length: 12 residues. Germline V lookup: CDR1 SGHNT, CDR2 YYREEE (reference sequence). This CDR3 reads CASSPIVGEQYF. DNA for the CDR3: TGTGCCAGCAGCCCCATTGTCGGCGAGCAGTACTTC. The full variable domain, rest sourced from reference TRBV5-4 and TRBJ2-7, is ETGVTQSPTHLIKTRGQQVTLRCSSQSGHNTVSWYQQALGQGPQFIFQYYREEENGRGNFPPRFSGLQFPNYSSELNVNALELDDSALYLCASSPIVGEQYFGPGTRLTVT.

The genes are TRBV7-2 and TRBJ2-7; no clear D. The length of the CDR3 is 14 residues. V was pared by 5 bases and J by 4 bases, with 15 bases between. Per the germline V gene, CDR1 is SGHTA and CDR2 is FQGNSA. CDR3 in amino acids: CASSPRLKVYEQYF. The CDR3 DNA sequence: TGTGCCAGCAGCCCCCGACTCAAGGTATACGAGCAGTACTTC.

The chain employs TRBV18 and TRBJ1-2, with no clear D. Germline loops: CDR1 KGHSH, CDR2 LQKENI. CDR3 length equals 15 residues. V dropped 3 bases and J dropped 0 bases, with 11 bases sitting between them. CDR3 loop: CASSPDNAPNYGYTF. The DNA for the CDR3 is TGTGCCAGCTCACCCGACAATGCACCTAACTATGGCTACACCTTC.

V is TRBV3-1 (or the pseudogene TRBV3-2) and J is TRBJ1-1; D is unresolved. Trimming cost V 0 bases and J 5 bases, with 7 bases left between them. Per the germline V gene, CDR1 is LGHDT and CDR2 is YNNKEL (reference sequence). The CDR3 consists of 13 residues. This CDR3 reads CASSQDVETEAFF. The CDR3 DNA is TGTGCCAGCAGCCAAGACGTAGAGACTGAAGCTTTCTTT.